The source of this TCR beta chain is a study of beta chain features in type 1 diabetes. Study-wide results and limits: Shorter TCRB CDR3s, moderately but significantly so, were found in Type 1 diabetes patients in all four CD4+ subsets.

This clone was seen a handful of times. The target antigen is unknown. Germline V gene lookup returns CDR1 MNHNS and CDR2 SASEGT. Trimming took 7 bases from V and 7 from J, leaving 11 bases between them. This CDR3 contains 12 residues. Expressed TCRB transcripts got sequenced, as all isolated RNA was reverse transcribed. Produced via immunoSEQ multiplex PCR; TCRdb's table is partial and in-frame only. The sample contains 600,000 or so clones, roughly an eighth of which appear only once. The receptor comes from a man younger than 35 with type 1 diabetes. This chain links TRBV6-1 with TRBJ2-4; D is uncertain. Sequencing used naive CD4+ T cells from blood. The CDR3 DNA reads TGTGCCAGCACACAAGCCGGGAACATTCAGTACTTC. Amino acid sequence: CASTQAGNIQYF.